This is a list of T cell receptor beta chains from one sample in a study of CD8+ T cells in alopecia areata. Sequenced by immunoSEQ multiplex PCR; TCRdb stores in-frame clones only, minus some. The sample lists about 87,000 clones; around 70% were seen once. The sequences come from CD8+ T cells sorted from blood, collected around week 44, from a patient treated with tofacitinib. The source of these receptors is a human donor with alopecia areata. The CDR3 runs from the conserved cysteine through the conserved F or W. The D gene is left open where the match is weak. Size is omitted from some rows. Given values are once, few, many or a class for expanded clones.

v_call	j_call	d_call	clone_size	cdr3_nt	cdr3_aa
TRBV19	TRBJ2-7	.	.	TGTGCCAGTAGTGGGAGGCAGACCTACGAGCAGTACTTC	CASSGRQTYEQYF
TRBV30	TRBJ2-1	.	.	TGTGCCTGGAGTGTATCAGGCTCTGAGCAGTTCTTC	CAWSVSGSEQFF
TRBV19	TRBJ1-1	TRBD1	.	TGTGCCAGTAGTCTCCTGACAGGGCTCACTGAAGCTTTCTTT	CASSLLTGLTEAFF
TRBV4-3	TRBJ1-5	TRBD1	few	TGCGCCAGCAGCCAATCCGACAGGGGCAATCAGCCCCAGCATTTT	CASSQSDRGNQPQHF
TRBV7-8	TRBJ2-2	.	.	TGTGCCAGCAGCTTAACCAAGGCGAACACCGGGGAGCTGTTTTTT	CASSLTKANTGELFF
TRBV9	TRBJ1-2	.	.	TGTGCCAGCAGCGTAGAAAGGGGGGATGAAGCTAACTATGGCTACACCTTC	CASSVERGDEANYGYTF
TRBV30	TRBJ2-6	.	.	TGTGCCTTGTCTGGAGGGCGTGAGGGGGCCAACGTCCTGACTTTC	CALSGGREGANVLTF
TRBV18	TRBJ2-7	TRBD1	.	TGTGCCAGCCTACCGGACAGGGGGGGCTCCTACGAGCAGTACTTC	CASLPDRGGSYEQYF
TRBV4-3	TRBJ2-2	.	few	TGCGCCAGCAGCCAGGGTCCCGGGGAGCTGTTTTTT	CASSQGPGELFF
TRBV7-6	TRBJ2-5	.	many	TGTGCCAGCAGCGATGACAGGCTCCAAGAGACCCAGTACTTC	CASSDDRLQETQYF
TRBV6-5	TRBJ1-1	.	.	TGTGCCAGCAGCTGGGGCACTGAAGCTTTCTTT	CASSWGTEAFF
TRBV27	TRBJ2-6	.	few	TGTGCCAGCAGTTTACTCCGGAGCTCTGGGGCCAACGTCCTGACTTTC	CASSLLRSSGANVLTF
TRBV11-2	TRBJ2-7	.	once	TGTGCCAGCAGCTTCGGGTCCCTGTACGAGCAGTACTTC	CASSFGSLYEQYF
TRBV7-3	TRBJ2-5	.	once	TGTGCCAGCAGCTTAGGACTGCGGGAGACCCAGTACTTC	CASSLGLRETQYF
TRBV5-6	TRBJ2-1	TRBD1	.	TGTGCCAGCAGCTTTGGGACAGGTGCTCTCGAGCAGTTCTTC	CASSFGTGALEQFF
TRBV10-3	TRBJ1-2	.	once	TGTGCCATCAGTGAGTCGGTTGGGCAGCATAATGGCTACACCTTC	CAISESVGQHNGYTF
TRBV9	TRBJ1-2	.	.	TGTGCCAGCAGCGTAGAGTCGGGCAGAGCTAACTATGGCTACACCTTC	CASSVESGRANYGYTF
TRBV11-2	TRBJ2-3	.	.	TGTGCCAGCAGCTTAGTAATAGGCACAGATACGCAGTATTTT	CASSLVIGTDTQYF
TRBV27	TRBJ2-7	.	.	TGTGCCAGCAGTTTATCTGCCGGGTTGGGATTATCCTACGAGCAGTACTTC	CASSLSAGLGLSYEQYF
TRBV7-9	TRBJ2-7	.	.	TGTGCCAGCAGCTTATTTGAGAGAGTGCGGGACGCGAACTACGAGCAGTACTTC	CASSLFERVRDANYEQYF
TRBV30	TRBJ1-1	.	.	TGTGCCTGGAGTGTTATGAACACTGAAGCTTTCTTT	CAWSVMNTEAFF
TRBV30	TRBJ1-6	.	.	TGTGCCTGGGGTGCAGGCAACAATTCACCCCTCCACTTT	CAWGAGNNSPLHF
TRBV30	TRBJ2-7	.	few	TGTGCCTGGAGTGTAACACCTTACGAGCAGTACTTC	CAWSVTPYEQYF
TRBV6-6	TRBJ2-7	TRBD1	.	TGTGCCAGCAGTCCCGGACAGGGCGACTCCTACGAGCAGTACTTC	CASSPGQGDSYEQYF
TRBV29-1	TRBJ2-7	.	.	TGCAGCGTCTGGGACCAGGACACCTACGAGCAGTACTTC	CSVWDQDTYEQYF
TRBV7-9	TRBJ1-5	.	.	TGTGCCAGCAGCTTAACCAGTTCCGGGGATGATCAGCCCCAGCATTTT	CASSLTSSGDDQPQHF
TRBV4-3	TRBJ2-7	.	.	TGCGCCAGCAGCCAAGACACCGCCTACGAGCAGTACTTC	CASSQDTAYEQYF
TRBV7-2	TRBJ1-6	TRBD1	.	TGTGCCAGCAGCTCCTTGGGGGACAGGAATTCACCCCTCCACTTT	CASSSLGDRNSPLHF
TRBV29-1	TRBJ1-5	TRBD1	.	TGCAGCGTTGAACAGGGGGTGGGTCAGCCCCAGCATTTT	CSVEQGVGQPQHF
TRBV2	TRBJ1-2	.	.	TGTGCCAGCAGTGATGACAGGTCCACGGGTGGCTACACCTTC	CASSDDRSTGGYTF
TRBV2	TRBJ2-7	.	.	TGTGCCAGCAGGAAGACTAGTTTCTACGAGCAGTACTTC	CASRKTSFYEQYF
TRBV9	TRBJ2-3	.	.	TGTGCCAGCAGCGTAGCTGAAGATACGCAGTATTTT	CASSVAEDTQYF
TRBV2	TRBJ2-6	TRBD2	.	TGTGCCAGCAGTGCGTCCGAAAGCGGGGGGCCCCCGGGGTCTGGGGCCAACGTCCTGACTTTC	CASSASESGGPPGSGANVLTF
TRBV13	TRBJ1-1	.	.	TGTGCCAGCAGCTTGGTGGGGGGCTGGGGGAACACTGAAGCTTTCTTT	CASSLVGGWGNTEAFF
TRBV19	TRBJ1-5	.	.	TGTGCCAGTAGCCCCCTTCGCGGTCAGCCCCAGCATTTT	CASSPLRGQPQHF
TRBV30	TRBJ2-6	.	.	TGTGCCTGGAGTGTAGGGGCCTCTGGGGCCAACGTCCTGACTTTC	CAWSVGASGANVLTF
TRBV27	TRBJ1-2	.	.	TGTGCCAGCCAAACAGGACTCGCCTTCTATGGCTACACCTTC	CASQTGLAFYGYTF
TRBV10-3	TRBJ2-3	TRBD1	.	TGTGCCATCAGTGAGTCGGGGACAGGGTCCACAGATACGCAGTATTTT	CAISESGTGSTDTQYF
TRBV9	TRBJ1-6	.	few	TGTGCCAGCAGCCGGGGGTTGGCTGAATCACCCCTCCACTTT	CASSRGLAESPLHF